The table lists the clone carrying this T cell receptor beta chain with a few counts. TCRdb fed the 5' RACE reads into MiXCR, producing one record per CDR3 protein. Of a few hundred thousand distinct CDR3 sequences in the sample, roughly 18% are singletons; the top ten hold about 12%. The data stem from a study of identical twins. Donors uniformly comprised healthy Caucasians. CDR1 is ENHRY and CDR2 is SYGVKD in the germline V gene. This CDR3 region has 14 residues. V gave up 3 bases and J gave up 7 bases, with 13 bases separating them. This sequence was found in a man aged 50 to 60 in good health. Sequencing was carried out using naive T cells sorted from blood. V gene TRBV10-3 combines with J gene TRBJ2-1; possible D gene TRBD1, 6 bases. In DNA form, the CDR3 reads TGTGCCATCAGTGAATCCTACAGGGAAAATGAGCAGTTCTTC. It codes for CAISESYRENEQFF.